The 25 T cell receptor beta chains reported below all come from one sample, sequenced in a study of T cell repertoires in ileal Crohn's disease. Sequencing was performed with immunoSEQ multiplex PCR; in TCRdb, only in-frame clones are kept and a portion is missing. The sample yields under 4,000 clones, around three quarters seen once. The sample was ileal tissue. The source of these receptors is an adult with Crohn's disease.

The J gene is TRBJ2-7, the V gene TRBV14; tentatively, D is TRBD2 (6 bases). The CDR3 sequence is 15 residues long. The V gene's germline CDR1 is SGHDN and CDR2 FVKESK. With 0 bases removed from V and 1 base from J, the gap between germline ends came to 10 bases. CDR3 loop: CASSQELALSYEQYF. CDR3 in DNA: TGTGCCAGCAGCCAAGAACTAGCCCTATCCTACGAGCAGTACTTC. The full variable domain, completed using reference TRBV14 and TRBJ2-7, is EAGVTQFPSHSVIEKGQTVTLRCDPISGHDNLYWYRRVMGKEIKFLLHFVKESKQDESGMPNNRFLAERTGGTYSTLKVQPAELEDSGVYFCASSQELALSYEQYFGPGTRLTVT.

The rearrangement joins TRBV2 to TRBJ2-3; 10 positions match TRBD1. The CDR3 runs to 15 residues. CDR1 is SNHLY, CDR2 FYNNEI, per germline. With 6 bases clipped from V and 3 bases from J, the junction kept 6 bases outside the gene matches. CDR3 loop: CASSSDRGPTDTQYF. DNA of the CDR3: TGTGCCAGCAGCTCCGACAGGGGGCCGACAGATACGCAGTATTTT. Variable domain in full (rest from reference TRBV2 and TRBJ2-3): EPEVTQTPSHQVTQMGQEVILRCVPISNHLYFYWYRQILGQKVEFLVSFYNNEISEKSEIFDDQFSVERPDGSNFTLKIRSTKLEDSAMYFCASSSDRGPTDTQYFGPGTRLTVL.

The chain uses TRBV4-3 and TRBJ1-6; the D gene is possibly TRBD1 (5 bases). The CDR3 has 15 residues. Germline CDR1 is LGHNA and CDR2 is YSLEER. V was pared by 0 bases and J by 8 bases, with 11 bases between. The CDR3 DNA reads TGCGCCAGCAGCCAAGATGGGGCCCGTTATTCACCCCTCCACTTT. Protein: CASSQDGARYSPLHF.

This clone was seen a handful of times. The chain couples TRBV4-3 to TRBJ1-5; 8 nucleotides agree with TRBD1. The CDR3 consists of 15 residues. The germline CDR1 and CDR2 sequences are LGHNA and YSLEER. The J segment lost 5 bases and the V segment lost 4 bases, leaving 7 bases of the junction unmatched. In DNA form, the CDR3 reads TGCGCCAGCAGCCCCCGGACAGGGTTGGATCAGCCCCAGCATTTT. Protein sequence: CASSPRTGLDQPQHF.

This clone came up a few times. The rearrangement joins TRBV19 to TRBJ2-7, with D possibly TRBD2 on 6 matching bases. The length of the CDR3 is 13 residues. Per the germline V gene, CDR1 is LNHDA and CDR2 is SQIVND (reference sequence). Trimming removed 5 bases from V and 2 bases from J, with 10 bases in between. CDR3 sequence: CASSAGPPYEQYF. The CDR3 DNA follows: TGTGCCAGTAGTGCGGGGCCTCCCTACGAGCAGTACTTC.

The CDR3 spells CASSQVLSDSLTDTQYF. The DNA of the CDR3 is TGCGCCAGCAGCCAAGTGCTCTCGGACTCCCTCACAGATACGCAGTATTTT. The rearrangement uses TRBV4-3 and TRBJ2-3; weak D call: TRBD2 (5 bases). The germline V gene has CDR1 LGHNA and CDR2 YSLEER. There are 17 residues in the CDR3. Between the trimmed V and J ends, which lost 1 base and 2 bases, there was a span of 16 bases.

The V and J genes are TRBV28 and TRBJ1-3, with 7 bases identical to TRBD1. The J segment lost 4 bases and the V segment lost 7 bases, leaving 7 bases of the junction unmatched. CDR1 MDHEN and CDR2 SYDVKM come from the germline V gene. The CDR3 contains 14 residues. CDR3 nucleotides: TGTGCCAGCACCGACAGGGCAAGCGGAAACACCATATATTTT. Translated, it gives CASTDRASGNTIYF.

This clone was observed a few times. CDR3 coding DNA: TGTGCCAGCAGCTTAAAGGCAGGGAACGAGCAGTACTTC. It codes for CASSLKAGNEQYF. The chain carries TRBV7-9 and TRBJ2-7, with D perhaps matching TRBD1 (5 bases). The CDR3 is 13 residues long. The germline V and J ends were trimmed by 2 bases and 5 bases, with 10 bases remaining between them. The germline V gene encodes CDR1 SEHNR and CDR2 FQNEAQ (reference sequence).

The table lists this clone with a few counts. The rearrangement uses TRBV6-5 and TRBJ2-7; 9 bases are shared with TRBD1. Looked up from germline, CDR1 is MNHEY and CDR2 is SVGAGI. J gave up 7 bases and V 2 bases, and 9 bases lay outside the gene matches. This CDR3 is 15 amino acids long. CDR3 in DNA: TGTGCCAGCAGTTACCTGGGACAGGGAGTCGAAGAGCAGTACTTC. It translates to CASSYLGQGVEEQYF.

The J gene is TRBJ2-5, the V gene TRBV11-2, with D perhaps TRBD1 (6 bases). With the DNA end fitting TRBJ2-7 better, the J assignment may be wrong. The CDR3 totals 13 residues. Germline V CDR1 and CDR2: SGHAT, FQNNGV. CDR3 in amino acids: CASSYARGYEQYF. The DNA for the CDR3 is TGTGCCAGCAGTTACGCCAGGGGCTACGAGCAGTACTTC.

The rearrangement uses TRBV5-1 and TRBJ2-2; TRBD1 matches 8 bases. Germline V gives CDR1 SGHRS, CDR2 YFSETQ. Trimming took 4 bases from V and 7 from J; bases not matched to a gene: 12. The CDR3 has 16 residues. In nucleotides, the CDR3 is TGCGCCAGCAGCCCGGGACAGGAGAGGGCCTTCGGGGAGCTGTTTTTT. This codes for CASSPGQERAFGELFF.

There are a few counts of this clone. The chain is built from TRBV7-2 and TRBJ2-1; 8 positions match TRBD2. The CDR3 has 13 residues. J was trimmed by 12 bases and V by 7 bases; bases with no gene match: 11. CDR1 and CDR2 (germline): SGHTA, FQGNSA. This CDR3 reads CASTAAERGMQFF. The CDR3 nucleotides read TGTGCCAGCACCGCCGCGGAGCGGGGGATGCAGTTCTTC.

The chain uses TRBV11-2 and TRBJ2-7; 7 nucleotides line up with TRBD2. From germline, CDR1 is SGHAT and CDR2 FQNNGV. The length of the CDR3 is 13 residues. V shed 5 bases and J 3 bases; nucleotides not matched to a gene: 4. DNA for the CDR3: TGTGCCAGCAGCCATCTAGCGGACTACGAGCAGTACTTC. Its protein is CASSHLADYEQYF.

By proportion, this clone is large. V gene TRBV6-4 combines with J gene TRBJ2-3; D not certain. The CDR3 sequence is 15 residues long. The V gene's germline CDR1 is MRHNA and CDR2 SNTAGT. Trimming removed 0 bases at V and 2 bases at J, with 9 bases between. The CDR3 nucleotides are TGTGCCAGCAGTGACTCGGGCCTAACCACAGATACGCAGTATTTT. It translates to CASSDSGLTTDTQYF.

The chain combines TRBV30 with TRBJ1-5; 7 bases agree with TRBD1. After removal of 3 bases from V and 1 base from J, the junction contained 9 bases not matched to a gene. The CDR3 spans 16 residues. In germline, CDR1 is GTSNPN, CDR2 SVGIG (reference sequence). CDR3 sequence reads: CAWREQGFRSNQPQHF. The DNA of the CDR3 is TGTGCCTGGAGGGAACAGGGGTTTCGGAGCAATCAGCCCCAGCATTTT. Filled out from reference TRBV30 and TRBJ1-5, the complete variable domain reads SQTIHQWPATLVQPVGSPLSLECTVEGTSNPNLYWYRQAAGRGLQLLFYSVGIGQISSEVPQNLSASRPQDRQFILSSKKLLLSDSGFYLCAWREQGFRSNQPQHFGDGTRLSIL.

This clone was seen just once. The V gene is TRBV14, the J gene TRBJ2-2; 7 bases map to TRBD1. The trim removed 9 bases at V and 4 bases at J, leaving 11 bases unmatched. This CDR3 is built from 15 residues. The V gene's germline CDR1 is SGHDN and CDR2 FVKESK. Written as DNA, the CDR3 is TGTGCCAGTCAGCGTGCGGACAGGCTCACCGGGGAGCTGTTTTTT. Protein: CASQRADRLTGELFF.

This chain links TRBV6-5 with TRBJ2-3, with D possibly matching TRBD1 (6 bases). This CDR3 has 16 residues. Germline CDR1 is MNHEY and CDR2 is SVGAGI. The germline V and J ends were trimmed by 0 bases and 4 bases, with 14 bases remaining between them. The CDR3 sequence is CASSYSINGGSDTQYF. DNA of the CDR3: TGTGCCAGCAGTTACTCGATTAATGGGGGCTCAGATACGCAGTATTTT.

In this sample, this clone turned up once. This chain links TRBV9 with TRBJ2-1, with D perhaps matching TRBD2 (5 bases). Germline CDR1 is SGDLS and CDR2 is YYNGEE. Trimming left V 0 bases short and J 3 bases short, with 10 bases between. The CDR3 length is 15 residues. This CDR3 is CASSVALGVYNEQFF. Here the CDR3 DNA reads TGTGCCAGCAGCGTAGCCCTGGGAGTCTACAATGAGCAGTTCTTC.

The gene calls are TRBV11-1 and TRBJ2-7; 8 nucleotides match TRBD1. V dropped 5 bases and J dropped 4; count of bases not matched to a gene: 4. The V gene's germline CDR1 is SGHAT and CDR2 FQDESV (reference sequence). The CDR3 spans 13 residues. The CDR3 coding sequence is TGTGCCAGCAGCCCGGGACAGGAATACGAGCAGTACTTC. It yields the protein CASSPGQEYEQYF.

The CDR3 DNA sequence: TGTGCCAGCTCAGCCCAACGGGAGACCCAGTACTTC. Protein: CASSAQRETQYF. J is TRBJ2-5 and V is TRBV18; no clear D gene. The CDR3 is made up of 12 amino acids. V lost 5 bases and J 5 bases, leaving 9 bases between the germline ends. Germline V CDR1 and CDR2: KGHSH, LQKENI.

This chain connects TRBV7-8 to TRBJ1-6; a weak D match, TRBD1 (6 bases). This CDR3 is 14 amino acids long. V was clipped by 4 bases and J by 7 bases, with 11 bases between them. The germline gives CDR1 SGHVS, CDR2 FQNEAQ. CDR3 in DNA: TGTGCCAGCAGCTCGACAGGCTGGAATTCACCCCTCCACTTT. This sequence encodes CASSSTGWNSPLHF.

The rearrangement links TRBV9 to TRBJ2-4; 16 bases fit TRBD2. Germline V gene lookup returns CDR1 SGDLS and CDR2 YYNGEE. The CDR3 has 17 residues. Losses at the gene ends were 3 bases for V and 6 bases for J; bases not matched to a gene: 6. CDR3 region: CASSAPGLAGGGNIQYF. CDR3 sequence (DNA): TGTGCCAGCAGCGCCCCGGGACTAGCGGGAGGGGGAAACATTCAGTACTTC.

This chain joins TRBV18 and TRBJ2-6; 8 bases are a match to TRBD1. Germline CDR1 and CDR2: KGHSH and LQKENI. Trimming at V came to 2 bases and at J to 3 bases, leaving 6 bases not matched to a gene. The CDR3 totals 17 residues. CDR3 sequence (DNA): TGTGCCAGCTCACCAGGACAGGGTATAGGTGGGGCCAACGTCCTGACTTTC. Its protein is CASSPGQGIGGANVLTF. The variable domain in full, with the rest retrieved from reference TRBV18 and TRBJ2-6, is NAGVMQNPRHLVRRRGQEARLRCSPMKGHSHVYWYRQLPEEGLKFMVYLQKENIIDESGMPKERFSAEFPKEGPSILRIQQVVRGDSAAYFCASSPGQGIGGANVLTFGAGSRLTVL.

CDR3 sequence: CATSTDGTGGSPLHF. CDR3 coding DNA: TGTGCCACCAGCACGGACGGGACAGGGGGTTCACCCCTCCACTTT. The V gene is TRBV15, the J gene TRBJ1-6; 11 bases are shared with TRBD1. The CDR3 sequence is 15 residues long. Germline V gene lookup returns CDR1 LNHNV and CDR2 YYDKDF (reference sequence). J lost 9 bases, V lost 4 bases, and 5 bases had no gene match.

A word on this clone: This same CDR3 is encoded by further DNA sequences in the sample. CDR3 in DNA: TGTGCCATCAGTGAGTCTCCTTATCAGCCCCAGCATTTT. It translates to CAISESPYQPQHF. The gene calls are TRBV10-3 and TRBJ1-5; unclear D gene. Germline lookup yields CDR1 ENHRY and CDR2 SYGVKD. V was pared by 0 bases and J by 5 bases, with 5 bases between. The CDR3 has 13 residues.